In its sample, the clone carrying this TCR beta chain was seen once. Only in-frame clones appear in the TCRdb table, and some are missing; sequencing was by immunoSEQ multiplex PCR. The sample has millions of clones; roughly 94% are singletons. Germline trimming cut 0 bases from V and 8 bases from J; bases unmatched to any gene: 1. CDR1 is MGHRA and CDR2 is YSYEKL in the germline V gene. This CDR3 is built from 13 residues. The data derive from a study of shared clonotypes between healthy human individuals. CD45RO negativity and positive selection for CCR7 defined naive CD8 cells, a population that excluded terminally differentiated effector memory CD45RA+ cells.

This clonotype was sampled from a man aged 18-30 years in good health. The sequenced material came from naive CD8+ T cells sorted from blood. This chain joins TRBV4-1 and TRBJ2-4, with TRBD2 matching over 7 bases. CDR3 DNA: TGCGCCAGCAGCCAAGAGGGGGGGGACATTCAGTACTTC. Translating it yields CASSQEGGDIQYF.